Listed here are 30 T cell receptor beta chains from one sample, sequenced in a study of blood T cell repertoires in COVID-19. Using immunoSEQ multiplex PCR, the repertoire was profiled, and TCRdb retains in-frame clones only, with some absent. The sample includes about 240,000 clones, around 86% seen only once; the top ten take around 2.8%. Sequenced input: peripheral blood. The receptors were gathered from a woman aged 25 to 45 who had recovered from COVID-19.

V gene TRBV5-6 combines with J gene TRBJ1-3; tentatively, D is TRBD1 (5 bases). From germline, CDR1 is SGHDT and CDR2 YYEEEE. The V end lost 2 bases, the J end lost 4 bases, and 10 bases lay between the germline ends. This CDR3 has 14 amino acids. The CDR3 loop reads CASSFAGQGNTIYF. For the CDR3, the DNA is TGTGCCAGCAGCTTTGCAGGGCAAGGAAACACCATATATTTT.

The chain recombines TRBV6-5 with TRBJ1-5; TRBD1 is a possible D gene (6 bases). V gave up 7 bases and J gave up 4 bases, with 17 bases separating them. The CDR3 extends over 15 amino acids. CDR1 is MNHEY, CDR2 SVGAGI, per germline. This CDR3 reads CASIPQGLGNQPQHF. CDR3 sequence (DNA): TGTGCCAGCATCCCACAGGGCCTTGGAAATCAGCCCCAGCATTTT.

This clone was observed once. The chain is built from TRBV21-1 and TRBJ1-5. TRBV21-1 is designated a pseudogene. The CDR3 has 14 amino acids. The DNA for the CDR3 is TGTGCCAGCAGCATTAAGGCCCCACTAGGGCCCCAGCATTTT. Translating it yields CASSIKAPLGPQHF.

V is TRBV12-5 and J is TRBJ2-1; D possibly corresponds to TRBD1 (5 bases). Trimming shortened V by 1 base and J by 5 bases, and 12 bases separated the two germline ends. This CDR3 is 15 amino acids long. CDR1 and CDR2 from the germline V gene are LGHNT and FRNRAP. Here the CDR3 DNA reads TGTGCTAGTGGTTTGGGACAGCTAAGGGACAATGAGCAGTTCTTC. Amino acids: CASGLGQLRDNEQFF.

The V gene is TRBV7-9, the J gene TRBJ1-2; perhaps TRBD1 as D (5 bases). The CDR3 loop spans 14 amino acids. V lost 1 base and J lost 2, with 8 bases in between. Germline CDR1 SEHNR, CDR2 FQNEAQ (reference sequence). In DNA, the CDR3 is TGTGCCAGCAGCTTAGGCAGGGTGAACTATGGCTACACCTTC. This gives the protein CASSLGRVNYGYTF.

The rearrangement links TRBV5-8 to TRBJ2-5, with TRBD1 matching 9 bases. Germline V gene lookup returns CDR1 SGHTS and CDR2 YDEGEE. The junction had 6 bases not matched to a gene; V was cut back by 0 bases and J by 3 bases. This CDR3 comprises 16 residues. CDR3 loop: CASSLAGTGFEETQYF. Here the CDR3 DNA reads TGTGCCAGCAGCTTGGCCGGGACAGGGTTCGAAGAGACCCAGTACTTC.

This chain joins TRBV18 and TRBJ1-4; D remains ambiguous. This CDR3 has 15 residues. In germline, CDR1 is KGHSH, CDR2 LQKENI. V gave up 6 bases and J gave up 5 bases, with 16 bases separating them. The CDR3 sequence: CASSQERGLNEKLFF. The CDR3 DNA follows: TGTGCCAGCTCGCAGGAACGGGGTCTAAATGAAAAACTGTTTTTT.

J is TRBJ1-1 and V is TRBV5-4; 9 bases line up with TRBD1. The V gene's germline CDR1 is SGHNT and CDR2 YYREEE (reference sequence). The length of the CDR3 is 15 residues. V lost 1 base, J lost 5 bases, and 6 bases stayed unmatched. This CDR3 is CASSLKSGTGTEAFF. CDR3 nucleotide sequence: TGTGCCAGCAGCTTGAAATCTGGGACAGGGACTGAAGCTTTCTTT.

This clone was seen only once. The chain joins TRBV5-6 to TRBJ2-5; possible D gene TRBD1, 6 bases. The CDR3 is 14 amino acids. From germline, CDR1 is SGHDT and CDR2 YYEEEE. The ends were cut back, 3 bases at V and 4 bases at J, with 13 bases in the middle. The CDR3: CASSSQGLGETQYF. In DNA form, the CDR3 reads TGTGCCAGCAGCTCTCAGGGGCTGGGAGAGACCCAGTACTTC.

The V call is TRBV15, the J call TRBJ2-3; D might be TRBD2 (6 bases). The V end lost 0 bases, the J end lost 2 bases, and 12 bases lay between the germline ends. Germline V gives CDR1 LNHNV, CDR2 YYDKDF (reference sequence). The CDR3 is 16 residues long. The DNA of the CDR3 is TGTGCCACCAGCAGAGATCCCGGGGGATCCACAGATACGCAGTATTTT. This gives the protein CATSRDPGGSTDTQYF. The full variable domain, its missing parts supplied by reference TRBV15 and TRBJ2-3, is DAMVIQNPRYQVTQFGKPVTLSCSQTLNHNVMYWYQQKSSQAPKLLFHYYDKDFNNEADTPDNFQSRRPNTSFCFLDIRSPGLGDTAMYLCATSRDPGGSTDTQYFGPGTRLTVL.

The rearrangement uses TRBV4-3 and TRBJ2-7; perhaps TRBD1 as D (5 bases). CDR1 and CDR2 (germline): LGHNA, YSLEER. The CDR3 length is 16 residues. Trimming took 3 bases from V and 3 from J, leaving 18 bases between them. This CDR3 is CASSHGRLGRDYEQYF. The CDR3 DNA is TGCGCCAGCAGCCACGGGCGGCTGGGCAGGGACTACGAGCAGTACTTC.

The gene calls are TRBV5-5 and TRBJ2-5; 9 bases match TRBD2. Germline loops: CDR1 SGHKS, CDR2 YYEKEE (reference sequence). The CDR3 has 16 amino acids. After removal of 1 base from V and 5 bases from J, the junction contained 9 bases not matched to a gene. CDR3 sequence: CASSLWVSSGDETQYF. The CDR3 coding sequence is TGTGCCAGCAGCTTGTGGGTTTCTAGCGGGGATGAGACCCAGTACTTC.

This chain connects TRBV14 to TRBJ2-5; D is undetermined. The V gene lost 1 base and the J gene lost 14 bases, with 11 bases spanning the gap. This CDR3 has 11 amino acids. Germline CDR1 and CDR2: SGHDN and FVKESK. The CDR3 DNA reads TGTGCCAGCAGCCAAGGAACAGATTTTTACTTC. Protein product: CASSQGTDFYF. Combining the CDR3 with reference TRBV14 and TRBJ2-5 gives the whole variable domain EAGVTQFPSHSVIEKGQTVTLRCDPISGHDNLYWYRRVMGKEIKFLLHFVKESKQDESGMPNNRFLAERTGGTYSTLKVQPAELEDSGVYFCASSQGTDFYFGPGTRLLVL.

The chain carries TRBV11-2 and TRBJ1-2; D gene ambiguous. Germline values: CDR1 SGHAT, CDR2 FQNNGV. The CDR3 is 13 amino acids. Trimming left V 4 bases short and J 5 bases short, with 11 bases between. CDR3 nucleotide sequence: TGTGCCAGCAGCTCGATGGCAGTGTATGGCTACACCTTC. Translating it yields CASSSMAVYGYTF.

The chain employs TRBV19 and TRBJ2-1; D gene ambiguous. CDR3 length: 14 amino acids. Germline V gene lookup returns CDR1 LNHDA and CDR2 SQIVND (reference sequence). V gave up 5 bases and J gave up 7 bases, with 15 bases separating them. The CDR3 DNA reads TGTGCCAGTAGTTCCCAAGAACGGTGGAATGAGCAGTTCTTC. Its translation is CASSSQERWNEQFF. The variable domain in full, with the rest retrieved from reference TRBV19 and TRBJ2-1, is DGGITQSPKYLFRKEGQNVTLSCEQNLNHDAMYWYRQDPGQGLRLIYYSQIVNDFQKGDIAEGYSVSREKKESFPLTVTSAQKNPTAFYLCASSSQERWNEQFFGPGTRLTVL.

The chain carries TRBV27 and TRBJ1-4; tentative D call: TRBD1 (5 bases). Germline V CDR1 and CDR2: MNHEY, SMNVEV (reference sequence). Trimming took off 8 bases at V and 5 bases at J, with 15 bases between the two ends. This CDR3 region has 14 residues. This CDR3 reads CASGTTAPNEKLFF. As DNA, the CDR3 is TGTGCCAGCGGGACTACAGCCCCGAATGAAAAACTGTTTTTT.

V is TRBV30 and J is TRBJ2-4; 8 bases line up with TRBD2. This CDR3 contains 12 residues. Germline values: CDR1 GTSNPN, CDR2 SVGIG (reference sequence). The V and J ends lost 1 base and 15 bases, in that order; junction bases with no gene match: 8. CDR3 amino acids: CAWSATSEARYF. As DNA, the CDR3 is TGTGCCTGGAGTGCGACTAGCGAGGCTAGGTACTTC.

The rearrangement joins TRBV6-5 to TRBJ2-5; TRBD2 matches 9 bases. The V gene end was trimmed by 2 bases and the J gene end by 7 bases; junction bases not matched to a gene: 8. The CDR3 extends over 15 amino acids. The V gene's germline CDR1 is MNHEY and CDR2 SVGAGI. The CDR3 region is CASSYNAGGFGTQYF. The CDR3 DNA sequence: TGTGCCAGCAGTTACAATGCGGGGGGGTTCGGGACCCAGTACTTC.

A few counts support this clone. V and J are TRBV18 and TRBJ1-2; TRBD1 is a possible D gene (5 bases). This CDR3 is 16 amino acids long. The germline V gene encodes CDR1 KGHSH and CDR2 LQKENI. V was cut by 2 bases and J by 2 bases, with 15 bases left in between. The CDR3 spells CASSPSQGLRNYGYTF. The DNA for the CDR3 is TGTGCCAGCTCACCAAGCCAGGGTTTAAGGAACTATGGCTACACCTTC.

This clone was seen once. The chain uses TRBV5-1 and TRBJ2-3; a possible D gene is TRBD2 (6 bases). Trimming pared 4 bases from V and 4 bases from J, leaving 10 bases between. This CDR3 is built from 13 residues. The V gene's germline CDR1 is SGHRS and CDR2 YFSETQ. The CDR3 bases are TGCGCCAGCAGCGGGGGGACTGCAGATACGCAGTATTTT. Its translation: CASSGGTADTQYF.

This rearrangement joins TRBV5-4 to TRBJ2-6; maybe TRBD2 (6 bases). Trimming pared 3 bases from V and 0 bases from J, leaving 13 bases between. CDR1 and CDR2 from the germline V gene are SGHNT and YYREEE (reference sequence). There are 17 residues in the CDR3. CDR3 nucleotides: TGTGCCAGCAGCTCGGGACTGATAAGCTCTGGGGCCAACGTCCTGACTTTC. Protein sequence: CASSSGLISSGANVLTF. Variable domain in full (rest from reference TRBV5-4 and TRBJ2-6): ETGVTQSPTHLIKTRGQQVTLRCSSQSGHNTVSWYQQALGQGPQFIFQYYREEENGRGNFPPRFSGLQFPNYSSELNVNALELDDSALYLCASSSGLISSGANVLTFGAGSRLTVL.

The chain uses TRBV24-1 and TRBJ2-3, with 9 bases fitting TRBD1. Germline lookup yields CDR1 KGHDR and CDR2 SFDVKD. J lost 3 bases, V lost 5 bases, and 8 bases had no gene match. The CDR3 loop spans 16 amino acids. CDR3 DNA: TGTGCCACCAGTGGGGTCGGACAGGGGCATACAGATACGCAGTATTTT. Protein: CATSGVGQGHTDTQYF.

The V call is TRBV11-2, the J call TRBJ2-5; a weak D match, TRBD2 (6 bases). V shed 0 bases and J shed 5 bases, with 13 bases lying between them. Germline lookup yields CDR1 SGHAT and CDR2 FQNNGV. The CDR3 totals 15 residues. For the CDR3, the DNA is TGTGCCAGCAGCTTAGAGGGACTCCCGGGGGAGACCCAGTACTTC. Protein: CASSLEGLPGETQYF.

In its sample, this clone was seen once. The CDR3 coding sequence is TGTGCCAGCGGTCGGCAGGGTGGAGAGACCCAGTACTTC. Translation gives CASGRQGGETQYF. The chain couples TRBV5-4 to TRBJ2-5; the D gene is possibly TRBD1 (5 bases). V lost 7 bases and J lost 4, with 14 bases in between. This CDR3 is built from 13 residues. The germline V gene encodes CDR1 SGHNT and CDR2 YYREEE (reference sequence).

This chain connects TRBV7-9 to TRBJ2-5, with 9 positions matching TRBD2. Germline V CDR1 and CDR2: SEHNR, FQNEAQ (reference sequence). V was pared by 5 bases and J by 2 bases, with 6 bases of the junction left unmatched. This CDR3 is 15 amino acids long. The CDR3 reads CASSTGTSNQETQYF. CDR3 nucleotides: TGTGCCAGCAGCACCGGGACTAGCAATCAAGAGACCCAGTACTTC.

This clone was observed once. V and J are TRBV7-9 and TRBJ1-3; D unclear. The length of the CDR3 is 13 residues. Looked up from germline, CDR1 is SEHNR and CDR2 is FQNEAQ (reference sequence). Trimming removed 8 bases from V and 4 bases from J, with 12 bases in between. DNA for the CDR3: TGTGCCAGCGGCCCCCCCCTGGGAAACACCATATATTTT. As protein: CASGPPLGNTIYF. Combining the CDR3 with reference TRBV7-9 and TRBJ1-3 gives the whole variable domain DTGVSQNPRHKITKRGQNVTFRCDPISEHNRLYWYRQTLGQGPEFLTYFQNEAQLEKSRLLSDRFSAERPKGSFSTLEIQRTEQGDSAMYLCASGPPLGNTIYFGEGSWLTVV.

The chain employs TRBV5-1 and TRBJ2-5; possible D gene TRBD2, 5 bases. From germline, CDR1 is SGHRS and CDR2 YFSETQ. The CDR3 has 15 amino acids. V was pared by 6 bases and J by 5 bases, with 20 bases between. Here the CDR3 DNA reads TGCGCCAGCAACCCTTTCGGCCTAACGGGGGAGACCCAGTACTTC. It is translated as CASNPFGLTGETQYF.

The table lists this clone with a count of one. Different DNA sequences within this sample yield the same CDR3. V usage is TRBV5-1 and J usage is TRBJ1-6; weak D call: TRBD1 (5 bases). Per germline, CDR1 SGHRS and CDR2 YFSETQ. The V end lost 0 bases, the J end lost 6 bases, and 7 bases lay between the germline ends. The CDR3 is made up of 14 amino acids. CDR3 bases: TGCGCCAGCAGCTTGGGGCAGGGTAATTCACCCCTCCACTTT. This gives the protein CASSLGQGNSPLHF.

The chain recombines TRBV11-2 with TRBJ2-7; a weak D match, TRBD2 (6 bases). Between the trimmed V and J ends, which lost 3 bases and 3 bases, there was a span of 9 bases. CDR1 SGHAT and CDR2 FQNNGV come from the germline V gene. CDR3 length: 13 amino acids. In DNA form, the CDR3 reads TGTGCCAGCAGCTTCGCGGGGATCTACGAGCAGTACTTC. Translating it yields CASSFAGIYEQYF.

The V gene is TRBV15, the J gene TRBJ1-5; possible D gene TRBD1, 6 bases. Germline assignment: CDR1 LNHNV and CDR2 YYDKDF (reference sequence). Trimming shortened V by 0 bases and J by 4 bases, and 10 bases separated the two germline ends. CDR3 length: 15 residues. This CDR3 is CATSRDWTVNQPQHF. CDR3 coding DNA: TGTGCCACCAGCAGAGACTGGACAGTAAATCAGCCCCAGCATTTT.